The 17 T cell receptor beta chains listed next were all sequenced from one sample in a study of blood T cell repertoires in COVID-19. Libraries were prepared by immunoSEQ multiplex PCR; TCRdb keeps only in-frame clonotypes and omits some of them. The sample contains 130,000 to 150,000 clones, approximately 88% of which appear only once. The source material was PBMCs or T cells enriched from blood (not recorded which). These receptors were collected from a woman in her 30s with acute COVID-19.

For the CDR3, the DNA is TGTGCCAGCAGTTCAGGGACTAATGAAAAACTGTTTTTT. Translating it yields CASSSGTNEKLFF. The chain links TRBV6-5 to TRBJ1-4, with D tentatively TRBD1 (5 bases). Germline V gives CDR1 MNHEY, CDR2 SVGAGI. CDR3 length: 13 amino acids. Trimming left V 4 bases short and J 2 bases short, with 5 bases between.

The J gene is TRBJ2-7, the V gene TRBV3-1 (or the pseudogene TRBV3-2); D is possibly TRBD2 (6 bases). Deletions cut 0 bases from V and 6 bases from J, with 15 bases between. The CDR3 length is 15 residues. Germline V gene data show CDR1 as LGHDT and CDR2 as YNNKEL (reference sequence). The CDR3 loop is CASSQEGREAAEQYF. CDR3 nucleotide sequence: TGTGCCAGCAGCCAAGAAGGAAGGGAGGCTGCCGAGCAGTACTTC.

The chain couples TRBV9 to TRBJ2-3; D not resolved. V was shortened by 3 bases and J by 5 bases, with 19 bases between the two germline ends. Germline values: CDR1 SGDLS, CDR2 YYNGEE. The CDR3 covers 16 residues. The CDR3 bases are TGTGCCAGCAGCGATGAGGCCCGATCGGCCTTAGATACGCAGTATTTT. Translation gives CASSDEARSALDTQYF.

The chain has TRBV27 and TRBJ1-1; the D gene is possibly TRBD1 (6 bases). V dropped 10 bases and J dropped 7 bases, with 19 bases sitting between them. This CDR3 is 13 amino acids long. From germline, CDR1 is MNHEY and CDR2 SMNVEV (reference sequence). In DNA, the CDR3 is TGTGCCACCCAGGGGTTGGGAGACGGTGAAGCTTTCTTT. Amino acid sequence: CATQGLGDGEAFF.

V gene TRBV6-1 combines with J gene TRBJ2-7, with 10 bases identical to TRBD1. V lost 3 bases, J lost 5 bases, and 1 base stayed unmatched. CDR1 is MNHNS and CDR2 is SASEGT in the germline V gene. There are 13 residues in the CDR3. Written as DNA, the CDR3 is TGTGCCAGCAGTGAGGGACAGGGGAACGAGCAGTACTTC. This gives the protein CASSEGQGNEQYF.

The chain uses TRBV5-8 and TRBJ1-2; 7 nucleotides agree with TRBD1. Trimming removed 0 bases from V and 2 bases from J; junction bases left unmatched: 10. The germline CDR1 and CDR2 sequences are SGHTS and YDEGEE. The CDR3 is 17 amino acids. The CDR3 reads CASSLGVWGQRNYGYTF. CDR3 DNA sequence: TGTGCCAGCAGCTTGGGTGTTTGGGGACAGCGAAACTATGGCTACACCTTC.

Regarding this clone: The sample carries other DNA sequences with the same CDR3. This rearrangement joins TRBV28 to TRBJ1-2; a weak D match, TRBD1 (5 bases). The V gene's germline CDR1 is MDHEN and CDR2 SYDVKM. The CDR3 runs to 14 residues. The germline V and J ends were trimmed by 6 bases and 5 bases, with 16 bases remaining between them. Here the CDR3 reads CASSSPGGGYGYTF. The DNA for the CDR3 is TGTGCCAGCAGCTCCCCCGGGGGTGGATATGGCTACACCTTC.

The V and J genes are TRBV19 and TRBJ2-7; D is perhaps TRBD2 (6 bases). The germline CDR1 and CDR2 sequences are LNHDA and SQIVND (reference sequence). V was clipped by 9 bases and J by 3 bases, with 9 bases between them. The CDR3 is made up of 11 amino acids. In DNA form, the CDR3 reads TGTGCCAGCGGGAGAGGCTACGAGCAGTACTTC. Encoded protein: CASGRGYEQYF. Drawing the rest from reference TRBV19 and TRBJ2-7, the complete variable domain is DGGITQSPKYLFRKEGQNVTLSCEQNLNHDAMYWYRQDPGQGLRLIYYSQIVNDFQKGDIAEGYSVSREKKESFPLTVTSAQKNPTAFYLCASGRGYEQYFGPGTRLTVT.

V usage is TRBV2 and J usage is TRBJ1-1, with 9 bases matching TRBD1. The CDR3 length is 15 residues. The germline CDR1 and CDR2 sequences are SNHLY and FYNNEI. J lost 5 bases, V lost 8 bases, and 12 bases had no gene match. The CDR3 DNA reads TGTGCCAGCCTACGACAGGGGGAAGTTGGAACTGAAGCTTTCTTT. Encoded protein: CASLRQGEVGTEAFF.

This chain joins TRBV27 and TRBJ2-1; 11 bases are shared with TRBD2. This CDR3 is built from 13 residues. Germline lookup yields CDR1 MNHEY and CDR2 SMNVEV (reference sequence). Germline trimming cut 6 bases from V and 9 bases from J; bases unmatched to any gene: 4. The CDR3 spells CASRLAGVFEQFF. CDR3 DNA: TGTGCCAGCAGACTAGCGGGAGTATTTGAGCAGTTCTTC.

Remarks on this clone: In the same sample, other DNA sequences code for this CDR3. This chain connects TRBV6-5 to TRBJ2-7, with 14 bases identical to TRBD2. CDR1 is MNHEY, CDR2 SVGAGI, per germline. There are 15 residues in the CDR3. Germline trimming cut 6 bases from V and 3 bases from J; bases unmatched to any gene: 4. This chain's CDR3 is CASRKGTSGSYEQYF. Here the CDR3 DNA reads TGTGCCAGCAGGAAGGGGACTAGCGGGAGCTACGAGCAGTACTTC.

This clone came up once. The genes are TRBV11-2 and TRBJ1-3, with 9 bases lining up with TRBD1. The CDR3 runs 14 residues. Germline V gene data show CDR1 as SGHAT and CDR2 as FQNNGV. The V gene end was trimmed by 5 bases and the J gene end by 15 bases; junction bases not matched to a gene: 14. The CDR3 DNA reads TGTGCCAGCAGCGTGCCCGGGACAGGGTCACGTCCATATTTT. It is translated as CASSVPGTGSRPYF.

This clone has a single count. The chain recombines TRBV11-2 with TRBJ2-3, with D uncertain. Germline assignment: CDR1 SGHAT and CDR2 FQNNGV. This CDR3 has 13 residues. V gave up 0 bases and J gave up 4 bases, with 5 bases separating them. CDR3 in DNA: TGTGCCAGCAGCTTAGATCCGGCAGATACGCAGTATTTT. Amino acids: CASSLDPADTQYF.

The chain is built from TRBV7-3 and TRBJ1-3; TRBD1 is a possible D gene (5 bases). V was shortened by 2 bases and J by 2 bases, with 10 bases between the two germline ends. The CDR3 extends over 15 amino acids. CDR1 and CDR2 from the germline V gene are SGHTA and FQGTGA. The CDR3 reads CASSLDSHPGNTIYF. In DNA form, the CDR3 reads TGTGCCAGCAGCTTAGACAGTCACCCTGGAAACACCATATATTTT.

CDR3 nucleotides: TGTGCCAGCAGTTACCCGTGGACTAGCGGGAGATTAAATGAGCAGTTCTTC. This gives the protein CASSYPWTSGRLNEQFF. V and J are TRBV6-2 or TRBV6-3 and TRBJ2-1, with 13 bases matching TRBD2. Unmatched junction bases numbered 8, after V lost 2 bases and J lost 7 bases. CDR3 size: 17 residues. The V gene's germline CDR1 is MNHEY and CDR2 SVGEGT.

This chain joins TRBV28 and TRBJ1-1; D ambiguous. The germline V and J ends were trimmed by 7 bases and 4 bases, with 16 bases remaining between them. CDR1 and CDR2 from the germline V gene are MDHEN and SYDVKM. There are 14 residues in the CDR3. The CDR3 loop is CASKLRHLGTEAFF. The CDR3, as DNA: TGTGCCAGCAAACTACGGCACCTGGGCACTGAAGCTTTCTTT.

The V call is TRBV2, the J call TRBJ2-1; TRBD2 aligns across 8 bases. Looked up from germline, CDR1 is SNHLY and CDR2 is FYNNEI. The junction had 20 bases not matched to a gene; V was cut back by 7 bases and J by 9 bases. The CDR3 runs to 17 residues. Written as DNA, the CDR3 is TGTGCCAGCATTATCAGCGGGAGTTCCGTGGTGGGCAGTGAGCAGTTCTTC. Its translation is CASIISGSSVVGSEQFF.